The 8 T cell receptor beta chains in this list originate from one sample, sequenced in a study of T-cell memory formation after mild COVID-19. TCRdb reprocessed the 5' RACE reads via MiXCR and lists one record per CDR3 protein. The sample shows about 400,000 distinct CDR3 sequences, roughly a quarter of them seen only once. Sequencing used PBMCs or a T cell subset sorted from them (not recorded which). Receptors were obtained from an adult woman who had mild COVID-19 (a few samples of this study predate the infection). Cell type and time point are not known.

Many counts were recorded for this clonotype. The gene calls are TRBV7-8 and TRBJ2-1; tentative D call: TRBD1 (6 bases). V dropped 5 bases and J dropped 16 bases, with 18 bases sitting between them. The germline gives CDR1 SGHVS, CDR2 FQNEAQ. The CDR3 runs to 12 residues. The CDR3 loop is CASSLTGIELFF. CDR3 sequence (DNA): TGTGCCAGCAGCCTAACAGGGATTGAACTTTTCTTC.

The V and J genes are TRBV7-2 and TRBJ2-4; 13 bases fit TRBD2. J was trimmed by 10 bases and V by 5 bases; bases with no gene match: 5. The CDR3 runs 14 residues. Germline CDR1 reads SGHTA; CDR2 reads FQGNSA. The CDR3 DNA is TGTGCCAGCAGCCCACTAGCGGGAGGGCGTATTCAGTACTTC. Encoded protein: CASSPLAGGRIQYF.

This clonotype was seen only a few times. CDR3 sequence (DNA): TGTGCCATCAGTTCACAGGGGGCCGGAGAGACCCAGTACTTC. Protein: CAISSQGAGETQYF. The chain has TRBV10-3 and TRBJ2-5; 9 bases are a match to TRBD1. Trimming removed 5 bases from V and 4 bases from J; junction bases left unmatched: 5. The CDR3 sequence is 14 residues long. Looked up from germline, CDR1 is ENHRY and CDR2 is SYGVKD.

The rearrangement links TRBV6-5 to TRBJ1-5; TRBD1 matches 8 bases. V shed 1 base, J shed 5 bases, and the junction held 1 base outside the gene matches. The CDR3 totals 14 residues. Germline lookup yields CDR1 MNHEY and CDR2 SVGAGI. This CDR3 is CASSYYRGDQPQHF. Here the CDR3 DNA reads TGTGCCAGCAGTTACTACAGGGGGGATCAGCCCCAGCATTTT.

J is TRBJ2-1 and V is TRBV9, with 8 bases aligning to TRBD2. CDR1 is SGDLS and CDR2 is YYNGEE in the germline V gene. The ends lost 0 bases at V and 3 bases at J; junction bases unmatched: 5. CDR3 length: 16 amino acids. CDR3 loop: CASSVDSGAVYNEQFF. In DNA form, the CDR3 reads TGTGCCAGCAGCGTAGATAGCGGGGCCGTCTACAATGAGCAGTTCTTC.

V is TRBV29-1 and J is TRBJ2-7; TRBD2 might be the D (6 bases). Trimming shortened V by 0 bases and J by 7 bases, and 19 bases separated the two germline ends. The length of the CDR3 is 15 residues. Germline CDR1 SQVTM, CDR2 ANQGSEA. The CDR3: CSVEERGASPGEQYF. The CDR3, as DNA: TGCAGCGTTGAAGAGCGCGGGGCCTCCCCGGGGGAGCAGTACTTC.

This clonotype was seen a few times. The V gene is TRBV7-2, the J gene TRBJ2-1; D is possibly TRBD1 or TRBD2 (6 bases each). The V end lost 5 bases, the J end lost 0 bases, and 17 bases lay between the germline ends. The CDR3 has 17 residues. Germline V gene data show CDR1 as SGHTA and CDR2 as FQGNSA. CDR3 in DNA: TGTGCCAGCAGCCACAGAGGAGGGGGTTTCTCCTACAATGAGCAGTTCTTC. Protein product: CASSHRGGGFSYNEQFF.

This chain joins TRBV6-5 and TRBJ2-4; TRBD2 is a possible D gene (6 bases). V dropped 5 bases and J dropped 3 bases, with 14 bases sitting between them. The germline V gene has CDR1 MNHEY and CDR2 SVGAGI. This CDR3 is 15 amino acids long. The CDR3: CASSLGGKGKNIQYF. CDR3 sequence (DNA): TGTGCCAGCAGTCTCGGGGGAAAGGGCAAAAACATTCAGTACTTC.